This TCR beta chain was identified during a study of blood T cell repertoires in COVID-19. Authors' data handling: Counts of nucleated cells, estimated from reference gene primer amplification, were obtained. The method was immunoSEQ multiplex PCR; TCRdb's version includes in-frame clones alone and lacks a portion of them. The DNA gave D and trimming, while V, J and clone size come from that table. The top ten clones hold 0.9% to 1.1% of a sample with fewer than 60,000 clones, just over 90% of them seen once. The CDR3 runs 18 residues. Per germline, CDR1 MGHRA and CDR2 YSYEKL. V dropped 0 bases and J dropped 3; count of bases not matched to a gene: 13. The sample holds a few counts of this clone.

This receptor was taken from a man aged 60 to 75 with COVID-19, enrolled during active disease. V gene TRBV4-1 combines with J gene TRBJ2-7; 8 bases fit TRBD2. The sequencing sample was made of peripheral blood. CDR3: CASSQDLPGGASVYEQYF. CDR3 coding DNA: TGCGCCAGCAGCCAAGATCTCCCCGGGGGGGCTTCGGTCTACGAGCAGTACTTC.